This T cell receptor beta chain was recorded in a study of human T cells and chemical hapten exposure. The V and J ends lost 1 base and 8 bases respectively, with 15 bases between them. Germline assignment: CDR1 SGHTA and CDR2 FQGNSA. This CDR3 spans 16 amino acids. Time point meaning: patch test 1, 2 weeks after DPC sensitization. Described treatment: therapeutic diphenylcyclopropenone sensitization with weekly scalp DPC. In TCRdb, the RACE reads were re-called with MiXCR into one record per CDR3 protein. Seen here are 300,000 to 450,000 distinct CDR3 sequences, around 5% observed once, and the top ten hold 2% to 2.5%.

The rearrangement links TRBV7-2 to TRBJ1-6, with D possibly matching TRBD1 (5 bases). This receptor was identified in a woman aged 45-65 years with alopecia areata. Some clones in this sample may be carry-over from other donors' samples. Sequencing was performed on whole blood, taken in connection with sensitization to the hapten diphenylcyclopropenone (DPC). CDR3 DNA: TGTGCCAGCAGCTTAGAGGCCAGGGCCCCCGATTCACCCCTCCACTTT. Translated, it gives CASSLEARAPDSPLHF.